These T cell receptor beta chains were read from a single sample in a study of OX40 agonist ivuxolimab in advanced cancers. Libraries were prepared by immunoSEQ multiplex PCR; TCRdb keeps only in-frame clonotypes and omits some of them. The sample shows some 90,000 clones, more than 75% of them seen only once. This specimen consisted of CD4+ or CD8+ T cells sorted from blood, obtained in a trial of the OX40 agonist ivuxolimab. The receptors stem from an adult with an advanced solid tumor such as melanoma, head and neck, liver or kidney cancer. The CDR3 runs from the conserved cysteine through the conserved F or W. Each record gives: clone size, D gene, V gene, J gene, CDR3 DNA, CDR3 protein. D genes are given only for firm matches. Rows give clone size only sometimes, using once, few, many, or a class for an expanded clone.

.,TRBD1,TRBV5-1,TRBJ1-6,TGCGCCAGCCGGACAGGGTTCGATAATTCACCCCTCCACTTT,CASRTGFDNSPLHF
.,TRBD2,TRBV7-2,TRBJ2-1,TGTGCCAGCAGCTCCCTAGCGGGACGGTATGAGCAGTTCTTC,CASSSLAGRYEQFF
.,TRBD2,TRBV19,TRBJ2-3,TGTGCCAGTAGTATGGGACTAGCGGGAGGGTCACCAGATACGCAGTATTTT,CASSMGLAGGSPDTQYF
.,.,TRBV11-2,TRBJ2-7,TGTGCCAGCAGTTCCATATACGAGCAGTACTTC,CASSSIYEQYF
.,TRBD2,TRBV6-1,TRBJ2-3,TGTGCCAGCAGTGAAGGGGGGGGAGGTCCAGATACGCAGTATTTT,CASSEGGGGPDTQYF
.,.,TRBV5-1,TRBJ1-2,TGCGCCAGCAGCGGCGTTAGGCCACTTAACTATGGCTACACCTTC,CASSGVRPLNYGYTF
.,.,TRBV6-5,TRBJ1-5,TGTGCCAGCAGTTCCTCGAATAGCAATCAGCCCCAGCATTTT,CASSSSNSNQPQHF
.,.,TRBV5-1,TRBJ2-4,TGCGCCAGCAGCTTGGGGGACCTAGCCAAAAACATTCAGTACTTC,CASSLGDLAKNIQYF
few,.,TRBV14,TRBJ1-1,TGTGCCAGCAGCCAAGATGCAGGCAACCTGAACACTGAAGCTTTCTTT,CASSQDAGNLNTEAFF
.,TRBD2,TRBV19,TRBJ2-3,TGTGCCACGGGGGGATCTAGCACAGATACGCAGTATTTT,CATGGSSTDTQYF
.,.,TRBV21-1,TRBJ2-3,TGTTCCAGCAGCAAAGAAGGAGGGGGGCGTAGCACAGATACGCAGTATTTT,CSSSKEGGGRSTDTQYF
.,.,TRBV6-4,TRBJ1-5,TGTGCCAGCAGTGACAGGGCGAATCAGCCCCAGCATTTT,CASSDRANQPQHF
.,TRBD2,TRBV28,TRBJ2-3,TGTGCCAGCAGCGCTAGCGGGCGCACAGATACGCAGTATTTT,CASSASGRTDTQYF
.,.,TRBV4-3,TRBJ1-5,TGCGCCAGCAGCCAAGATCTCGGATTGGGAGAGCCCCAGCATTTT,CASSQDLGLGEPQHF
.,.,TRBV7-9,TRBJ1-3,TGTGCCAGCAGCAGACCGGGAAGGTCTGGAAACACCATATATTTT,CASSRPGRSGNTIYF
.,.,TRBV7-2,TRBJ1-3,TGTGCCAGCAGCTTAGGACAATCCGGAAACACCATATATTTT,CASSLGQSGNTIYF
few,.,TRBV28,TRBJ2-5,TGTGCCAGCAGTACTAGGGCGGTGGGCCAAGAGACCCAGTACTTC,CASSTRAVGQETQYF
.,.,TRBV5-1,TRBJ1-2,TGCGCCAGCAGCTTGGATGGCGGCGACGGCAAGGGCTACACCTTC,CASSLDGGDGKGYTF
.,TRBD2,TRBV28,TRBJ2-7,TGTGCCAGCAGTTTCTCACTAGCGGTCACGACCTACGAGCAGTACTTC,CASSFSLAVTTYEQYF
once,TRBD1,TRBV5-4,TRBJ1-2,TGTGCCAGCAGCTTAAGATCGGACAGGGGCTATGGCTACACCTTC,CASSLRSDRGYGYTF
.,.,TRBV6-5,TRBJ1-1,TGTGCCAGCAGGCCGGGGGTATTTGGGACTGAAGCTTTCTTT,CASRPGVFGTEAFF
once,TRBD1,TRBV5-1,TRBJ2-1,TGCGCCAGCAGTTCAGGGGGCAATGAGCAGTTCTTC,CASSSGGNEQFF
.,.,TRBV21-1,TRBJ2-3,TGTGCCAGCAGCCTTCCCGCGGAGGGGATGGTTACAGATACGCAGTATTTT,CASSLPAEGMVTDTQYF
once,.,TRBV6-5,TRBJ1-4,TGTGCCAGCAGTTACTCGATAGGGGGGTGGAATGAAAAACTGTTTTTT,CASSYSIGGWNEKLFF
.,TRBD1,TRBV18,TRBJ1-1,TGTGCCAGCTCACCACCGGACAGGGTTACTGAAGCTTTCTTT,CASSPPDRVTEAFF
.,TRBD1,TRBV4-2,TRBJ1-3,TGTGCCAGCAGCCAAGTGACAGGGGCCGGAAACACCATATATTTT,CASSQVTGAGNTIYF
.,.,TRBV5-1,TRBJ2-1,TGCGCCAGCAGCTTGGCGGTGGGACGAGACAACAATGAGCAGTTCTTC,CASSLAVGRDNNEQFF
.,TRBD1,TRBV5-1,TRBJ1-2,TGCGCCAGCAGCTTGAGGGGAACAGGGGGCTATGGCTACACCTTC,CASSLRGTGGYGYTF
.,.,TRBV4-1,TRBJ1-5,TGCGCCAGCAGCCAAGGAGCTCAGGGTAATCAGCCCCAGCATTTT,CASSQGAQGNQPQHF
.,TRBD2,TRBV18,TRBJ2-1,TGTGCCAGCTCCCCAACTAGCGATGAGCAGTTCTTC,CASSPTSDEQFF
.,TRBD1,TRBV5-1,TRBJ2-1,TGCGCCAGCAGCTGGGGGACAGGAGGTGGCAATGAGCAGTTCTTC,CASSWGTGGGNEQFF
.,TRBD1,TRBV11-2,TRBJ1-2,TGTGCCAGCAGCTTACAGAGTAAGGGGGCGGATGGCTACACCTTC,CASSLQSKGADGYTF
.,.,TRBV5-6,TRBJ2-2,TGTGCCAGCAGCTTGGTCTTGGGGGATTCGAACACCGGGGAGCTGTTTTTT,CASSLVLGDSNTGELFF